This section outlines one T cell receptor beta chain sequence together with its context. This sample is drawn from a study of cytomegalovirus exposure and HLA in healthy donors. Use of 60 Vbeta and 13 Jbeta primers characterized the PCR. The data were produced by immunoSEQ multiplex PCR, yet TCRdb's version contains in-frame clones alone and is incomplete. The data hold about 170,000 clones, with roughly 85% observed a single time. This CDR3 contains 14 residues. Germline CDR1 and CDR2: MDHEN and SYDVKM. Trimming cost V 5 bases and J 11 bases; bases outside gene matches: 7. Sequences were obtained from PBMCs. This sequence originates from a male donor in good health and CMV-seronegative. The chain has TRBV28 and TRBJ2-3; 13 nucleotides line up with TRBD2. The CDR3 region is CASSHGLAGAGQYF. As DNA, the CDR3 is TGTGCCAGCAGTCATGGACTAGCGGGAGCTGGGCAGTATTTT.